What follows is one T cell receptor beta chain and its context. TCRdb reprocessed the 5' RACE reads; each CDR3 protein has one entry and no DNA is given. This sample's table reports under 150,000 distinct CDR3 sequences. The data originate from a study of monozygotic twins with inflammatory bowel disease. This CDR3 has 17 amino acids. Looked up from germline, CDR1 is SGHTA and CDR2 is FQGNSA. The source is a human donor with ulcerative colitis or Crohn's disease, or a healthy co-twin of an affected twin (not recorded which). What was sequenced was blood. This chain joins TRBV7-2 and TRBJ2-4; the D call of TRBD1 rests on TCRdb alone, since no DNA is present to check it. CDR3 amino acids: CASSLISVVGGANIQYF.